This section outlines one T cell receptor (beta chain) sequence together with its context. Antigen: not known. This record comes from a study of shared clonotypes between healthy human individuals. Study information: Each donor contributed plates that comprised three CD4 naive, three CD4 memory, two CD8 naive and one CD8 memory. Findings of the study overall: Researchers found naive subsets generally carried larger estimated richness than memory subsets.

Between the trimmed V and J ends, which lost 6 bases and 4 bases, there was a span of 15 bases. CDR3 length equals 14 residues. CDR1 and CDR2 (germline): MDHEN, SYDVKM. The authors loaded roughly 180 ng DNA, around 30,000 T cell genomes, into sorted-subset replicate PCRs. Method: immunoSEQ multiplex PCR; TCRdb's copy keeps in-frame clones and lacks some. The data contain approximately 1.5 million clones, 97% to 99% of them seen just once; the ten biggest clones take up about 0.35%. The sequence came from a man aged 25 to 40 in good health. Sequencing was carried out using naive CD4+ T cells sorted from blood. Sample subset: CD45RA+ positively selected. The chain recombines TRBV28 with TRBJ1-2; D might be TRBD1 (5 bases). CDR3 loop: CASRPGRTVYGYTF. For the CDR3, the DNA is TGTGCCAGCAGACCGGGACGGACGGTCTATGGCTACACCTTC.